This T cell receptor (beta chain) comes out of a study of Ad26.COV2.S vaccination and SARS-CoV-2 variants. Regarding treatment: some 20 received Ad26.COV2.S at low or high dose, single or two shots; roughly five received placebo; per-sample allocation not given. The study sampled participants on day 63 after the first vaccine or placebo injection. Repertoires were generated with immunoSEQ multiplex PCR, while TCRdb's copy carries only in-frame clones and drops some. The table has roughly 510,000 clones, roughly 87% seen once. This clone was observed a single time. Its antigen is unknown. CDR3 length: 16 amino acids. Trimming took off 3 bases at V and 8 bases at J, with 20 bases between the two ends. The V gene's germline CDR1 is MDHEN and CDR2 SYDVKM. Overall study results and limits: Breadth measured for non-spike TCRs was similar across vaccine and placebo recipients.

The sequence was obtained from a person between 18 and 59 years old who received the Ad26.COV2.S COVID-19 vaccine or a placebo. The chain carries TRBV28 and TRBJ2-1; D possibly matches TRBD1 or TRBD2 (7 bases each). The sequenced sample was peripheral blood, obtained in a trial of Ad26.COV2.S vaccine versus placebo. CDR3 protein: CASSFSGGGPADEQFF. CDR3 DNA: TGTGCCAGCAGTTTCTCAGGGGGAGGGCCCGCGGATGAGCAGTTCTTC. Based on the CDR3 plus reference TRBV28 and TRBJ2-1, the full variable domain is DVKVTQSSRYLVKRTGEKVFLECVQDMDHENMFWYRQDPGLGLRLIYFSYDVKMKEKGDIPEGYSVSREKKERFSLILESASTNQTSMYLCASSFSGGGPADEQFFGPGTRLTVL.